This T cell receptor (beta chain) is drawn from a study of OX40 agonist ivuxolimab in advanced cancers. Study at large: Ivuxolimab, an antibody that agonizes OX40 (CD134), was administered to the patients. Participants could have had prior anti-PD-1, anti-PD-L1 or anti-CTLA-4 therapy, and 40% had some. Study conclusions and caveats: Averaged across samples, CD8+ T cells carried more expanded clones than CD4+ did.

Points on this clone: Its specificity is not known.

Sequencing used immunoSEQ multiplex PCR; TCRdb keeps in-frame clones, though not all of them. The sample has over 55,000 clones; 80% are singletons. Looked up from germline, CDR1 is MDHEN and CDR2 is SYDVKM. Trimming shortened V by 3 bases and J by 2 bases, and 4 bases separated the two germline ends. The CDR3 has 12 amino acids. V and J are TRBV28 and TRBJ2-5; D remains ambiguous. The TCR originated in an adult with an advanced solid tumor such as melanoma, head and neck, liver or kidney cancer. This material consisted of CD4+ or CD8+ T cells sorted from blood, taken in a trial of the OX40 agonist ivuxolimab. This CDR3 reads CASSFYQETQYF. In DNA, the CDR3 is TGTGCCAGCAGTTTCTATCAAGAGACCCAGTACTTC.